This T cell receptor (beta chain) was sequenced for a study of low-dose radiotherapy and immunotherapy resistance in tumors. As for the study in general: Given every two weeks, intravenous cyclophosphamide 200 mg/m2 preceded radiation and immunotherapy by one day.

Germline CDR1 is SQVTM and CDR2 is ANQGSEA. V shed 6 bases and J shed 4 bases, with 15 bases lying between them. The CDR3 contains 13 residues. First-strand cDNA relied on TRAV- and TRBV-specific primers spanning alpha and beta chains. TCRs underwent about 20 PCR cycles of amplification with a constant-region primer and V-primer adapter. A single record per CDR3 protein comes from TCRdb applying MiXCR to the reads. The sample holds tens of thousands of distinct CDR3 sequences; less than 25% are singletons and the top ten take approximately 8.3%. This clonotype was counted ten times or more. The time point was: after trial treatment. The treatment here: LDRT plus nivolumab, ipilimumab, low-dose cyclophosphamide and aspirin (RACIN trial). Every donor's regimen consisted of nivolumab, ipilimumab, aspirin, low-dose cyclophosphamide and low-dose radiotherapy. Advanced solid tumors without tumor-infiltrating lymphocytes were required for inclusion.

The chain is built from TRBV29-1 and TRBJ1-1; D may be TRBD1 (6 bases). The origin of this receptor is a female donor with ovarian cancer. Sequenced here: PBMCs, sampled after low-dose radiotherapy plus immunotherapy. CDR3 region: CSVVTGAGTEAFF. As DNA, the CDR3 is TGCAGCGTAGTGACAGGTGCGGGCACTGAAGCTTTCTTT.